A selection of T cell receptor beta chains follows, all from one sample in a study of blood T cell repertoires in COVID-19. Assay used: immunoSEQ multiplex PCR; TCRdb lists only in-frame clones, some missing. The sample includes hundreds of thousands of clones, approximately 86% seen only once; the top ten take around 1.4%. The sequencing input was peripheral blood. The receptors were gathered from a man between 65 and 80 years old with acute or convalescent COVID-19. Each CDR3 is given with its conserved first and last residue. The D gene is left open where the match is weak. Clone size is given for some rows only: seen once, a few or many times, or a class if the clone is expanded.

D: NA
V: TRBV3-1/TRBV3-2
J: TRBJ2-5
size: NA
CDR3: CASSQGASGTQYF
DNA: TGTGCCAGCAGCCAGGGGGCCTCGGGGACCCAGTACTTC

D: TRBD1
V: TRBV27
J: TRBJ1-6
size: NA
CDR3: CASSFGTGYNSPLHF
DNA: TGTGCCAGCAGTTTCGGGACAGGTTATAATTCACCCCTCCACTTT

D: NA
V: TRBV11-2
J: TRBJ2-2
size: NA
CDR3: CASSLVFGRGNTGELFF
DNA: TGTGCCAGCAGCTTAGTCTTTGGCAGGGGGAACACCGGGGAGCTGTTTTTT

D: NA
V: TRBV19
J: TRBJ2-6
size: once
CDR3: CASSIGRGSTSGANVLTF
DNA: TGTGCCAGTAGTATAGGGAGAGGGAGCACCTCAGGGGCCAACGTCCTGACTTTC

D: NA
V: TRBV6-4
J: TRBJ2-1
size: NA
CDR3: CASSASPGVPQFF
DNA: TGTGCCAGCAGTGCCTCTCCAGGGGTCCCGCAGTTCTTC

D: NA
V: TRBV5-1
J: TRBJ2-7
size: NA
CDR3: CASSLEPGSSYEQYF
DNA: TGCGCCAGCAGCTTAGAGCCGGGGAGCTCCTACGAGCAGTACTTC

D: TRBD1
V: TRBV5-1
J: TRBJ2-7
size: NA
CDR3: CASSLWGQGGAYEQYF
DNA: TGCGCCAGCAGCTTGTGGGGACAGGGGGGGGCCTACGAGCAGTACTTC

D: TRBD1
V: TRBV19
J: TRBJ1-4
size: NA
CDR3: CASSPNQGAGGEKLFF
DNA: TGTGCCAGTAGTCCCAACCAGGGGGCCGGAGGAGAAAAACTGTTTTTT

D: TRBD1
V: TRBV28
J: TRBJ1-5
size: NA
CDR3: CASSVRTGLNQPQHF
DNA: TGTGCCAGCAGTGTCCGGACAGGGCTCAATCAGCCCCAGCATTTT

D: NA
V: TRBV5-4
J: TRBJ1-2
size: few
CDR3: CASSGGRAGAYGYTF
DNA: TGTGCCAGCAGCGGAGGAAGGGCGGGAGCCTATGGCTACACCTTC

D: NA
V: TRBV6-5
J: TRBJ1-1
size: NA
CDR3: CASSYREVNTEAFF
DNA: TGTGCCAGCAGTTACCGAGAGGTTAACACTGAAGCTTTCTTT

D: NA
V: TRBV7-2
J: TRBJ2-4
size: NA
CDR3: CASSSQGPKNIQYF
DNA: TGTGCCAGCAGCTCACAGGGACCCAAAAACATTCAGTACTTC

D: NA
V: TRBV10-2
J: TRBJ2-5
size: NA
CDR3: CASSEWQSGETQYF
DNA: TGCGCCAGCAGTGAGTGGCAGTCTGGCGAGACCCAGTACTTC

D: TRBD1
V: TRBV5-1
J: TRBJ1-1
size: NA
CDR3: CASSTGQGNRNTEAFF
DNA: TGCGCCAGCAGCACGGGACAGGGGAATAGGAACACTGAAGCTTTCTTT

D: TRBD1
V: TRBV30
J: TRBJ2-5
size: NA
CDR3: CAWSGTGGKETQYF
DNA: TGTGCCTGGAGTGGGACAGGGGGCAAAGAGACCCAGTACTTC

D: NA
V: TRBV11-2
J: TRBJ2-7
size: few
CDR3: CASSFAGPFEQYF
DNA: TGTGCCAGCAGCTTCGCGGGACCCTTCGAGCAGTACTTC

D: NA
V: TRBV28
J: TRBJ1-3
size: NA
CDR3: CASSLVIGNTIYF
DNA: TGTGCCAGCAGTTTAGTTATTGGAAACACCATATATTTT

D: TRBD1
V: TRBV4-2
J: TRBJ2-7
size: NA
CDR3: CASSQLSGTGGYEQYF
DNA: TGTGCCAGCAGCCAATTGAGCGGGACAGGGGGCTACGAGCAGTACTTC

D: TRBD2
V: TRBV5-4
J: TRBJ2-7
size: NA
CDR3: CASSSAWIAGYEQYF
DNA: TGTGCCAGCAGCTCGGCTTGGATAGCGGGCTACGAGCAGTACTTC

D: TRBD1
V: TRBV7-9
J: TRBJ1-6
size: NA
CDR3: CASSNSWGTAQTNSPLHF
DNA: TGTGCCAGCAGCAATAGCTGGGGGACAGCACAGACCAATTCACCCCTCCACTTT

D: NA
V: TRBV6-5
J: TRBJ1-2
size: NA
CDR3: CASRRGGGGYGYTF
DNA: TGTGCCAGCAGGCGTGGGGGCGGTGGCTATGGCTACACCTTC

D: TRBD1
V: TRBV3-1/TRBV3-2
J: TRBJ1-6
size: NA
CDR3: CASRAGGNYNSPLHF
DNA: TGTGCCAGCAGGGCAGGGGGGAACTATAATTCACCCCTCCACTTT

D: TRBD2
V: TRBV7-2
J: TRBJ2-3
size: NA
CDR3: CASSLAGGADTQYF
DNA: TGTGCCAGCAGCTTAGCGGGAGGGGCAGATACGCAGTATTTT

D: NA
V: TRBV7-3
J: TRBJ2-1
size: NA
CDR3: CASSLQSGNEQFF
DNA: TGTGCCAGCAGCTTACAATCGGGCAATGAGCAGTTCTTC

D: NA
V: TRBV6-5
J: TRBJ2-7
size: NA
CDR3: CASSYQGRQYF
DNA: TGTGCCAGCAGTTACCAGGGTAGGCAGTACTTC

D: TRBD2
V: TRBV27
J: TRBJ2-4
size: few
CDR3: CASSPLAGVNIQYF
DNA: TGTGCCAGCAGTCCCCTGGCGGGGGTAAACATTCAGTACTTC

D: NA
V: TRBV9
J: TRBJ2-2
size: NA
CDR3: CASSVGRNTGELFF
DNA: TGTGCCAGCAGCGTGGGCAGAAACACCGGGGAGCTGTTTTTT

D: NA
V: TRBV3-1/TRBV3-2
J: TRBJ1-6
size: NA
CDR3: CASSQDNQGRSLPLHF
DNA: TGTGCCAGCAGCCAAGATAATCAGGGTCGTTCTCTCCCCCTCCACTTT

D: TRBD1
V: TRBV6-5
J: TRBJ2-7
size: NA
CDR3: CATSGQGATEQYF
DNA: TGTGCCACTTCCGGACAGGGGGCGACCGAGCAGTACTTC

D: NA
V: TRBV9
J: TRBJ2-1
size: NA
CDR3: CASSADPGEGEQFF
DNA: TGTGCCAGCAGCGCCGATCCAGGGGAGGGTGAGCAGTTCTTC

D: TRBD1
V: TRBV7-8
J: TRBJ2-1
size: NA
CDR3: CASSYRGQGSYNEQFF
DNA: TGTGCCAGCAGCTACCGGGGACAGGGCTCCTACAATGAGCAGTTCTTC

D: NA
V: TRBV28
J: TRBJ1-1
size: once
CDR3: CASGGARHTEAFF
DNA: TGTGCCAGCGGAGGGGCCCGGCACACTGAAGCTTTCTTT

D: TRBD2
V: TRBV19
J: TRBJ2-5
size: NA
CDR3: CASSPNSGGEETQYF
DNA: TGTGCCAGTAGTCCCAATAGCGGGGGGGAAGAGACCCAGTACTTC

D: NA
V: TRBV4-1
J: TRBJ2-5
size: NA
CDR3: CASSQEAGGPQETQYF
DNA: TGCGCCAGCAGCCAAGAAGCAGGGGGGCCTCAAGAGACCCAGTACTTC